This T cell receptor (beta chain) was recovered during a study of control samples from healthy donors and cancer patients. This clone has a single count. With 2 bases removed from V and 6 bases from J, the gap between germline ends came to 15 bases. This CDR3 contains 15 residues. CDR1 and CDR2 (germline): MNHEY, SVGAGI. Data came from immunoSEQ multiplex PCR; TCRdb stores just in-frame clones and leaves some out. The sample holds 100,000 to 150,000 clones, around nine tenths seen once. The V and J genes are TRBV6-5 and TRBJ2-3; no firm D call. The sample was blood. The clonotype was recovered from a man between 18 and 35 years old in good health. CDR3 in amino acids: CASSYSIRPVDTQYF. The DNA for the CDR3 is TGTGCCAGCAGTTACAGCATCCGCCCGGTGGATACGCAGTATTTT.